Sequencing of this T cell receptor (beta chain) was carried out in a study of T-cell reconstitution after alpha-beta-depleted transplantation in children (dated by TCRdb to about 2016). As for the study more broadly: The study quantitatively tracked T-cell immune reconstitution after TCRalphabeta/CD19-depleted allogeneic hematopoietic cell transplantation in children using TCR repertoire profiling. Broad study findings and their caveats: In some patients, high TCRbeta diversity at day 60 was attributed to recipient T cells and intrathymic progenitors that had survived conditioning. The frequencies of hyperexpanded clones fell over the following months, and after one year, T-cell counts and TCRbeta diversity were mostly attributed to newly produced T cells. The apparently early recovery of alphabetaT-cell counts about two months after transplant reportedly depended on only several hundred rapidly expanded clones that came from non-depleted graft cells.

Trimming takes 7 bases from V and 5 bases from J, and the germline ends sit 14 bases apart. The CDR3 covers 13 residues, taking in both the cysteine and the phenylalanine. Here the CDR3 DNA is all that survives: 39 bases in frame from base 1. From a lookup of the germline V gene, CDR1 and CDR2 are SNHLY and FYNNEI. Details on this clonotype: It has no known antigen specificity. No qualities accompany the bases; no much larger clone lies one base away.

Preparation of the library involved PCR. Reads for this sample came from an Illumina HiSeq 2500. TCR library preparation used molecular barcoding, with unique molecular identifiers applied to normalize quantification of the TCRbeta repertoire. The public reads were reprocessed in TCRdb via fastp at Q25 and MiXCR, keeping in-frame beta chains. Here each entry gathers all rows of one CDR3 protein and keeps the most common genes and DNA. The sample includes 150,000 to 250,000 distinct CDR3 sequences, with 6.3% observed a single time. The ten largest clones represent around 4.1% of the sample. The intended sense of this specimen's treatment or condition label: allogeneic hematopoietic cell transplantation with graft depleted of TCRalphabeta T cells and CD19 B cells. TCRalphabeta/CD19-depleted allogeneic hematopoietic cell grafts were given to the transplant recipients, all of whom were children.

Sequencing was performed on PBMCs, taken before TCRalphabeta/CD19-depleted stem cell transplant. The sequence joins TRBV2 to TRBJ2-5; TRBD2 is a weak D gene call, 6 bases matching. The clonotype comes from a girl under three years old with combined immunodeficiency, due to receive a stem cell transplant. The CDR3 corresponds to CASIDKAGETQYF. The nucleotides read TGTGCCAGCATAGACAAGGCGGGGGAGACCCAGTACTTC.